This is a list of T cell receptor beta chains from one sample in a study of blood T cell repertoires in COVID-19. The assay was immunoSEQ multiplex PCR, and TCRdb's table has in-frame clones only and misses some. The data show some 43,000 clones, with about four fifths seen just once and around 4.5% held by the top ten. The sequenced material came from peripheral blood. These TCRs come from a man over 45 with active COVID-19. CDR3s include the opening cysteine and the closing phenylalanine or tryptophan. A D gene is named only where the DNA matches it firmly. Clone sizes are given selectively: once, few, many, or a class where the clone is expanded.

d_gene | j_gene | abundance | v_gene | CDR3aa | CDR3nt
TRBD2 | TRBJ2-7 | NA | TRBV6-2/TRBV6-3 | CASSYSQGGLETEQYF | TGTGCCAGCAGTTACTCTCAAGGGGGACTAGAGACCGAGCAGTACTTC
TRBD1 | TRBJ1-1 | once | TRBV6-5 | CASWTGERNTEAFF | TGTGCCAGCTGGACAGGGGAAAGGAACACTGAAGCTTTCTTT
TRBD1 | TRBJ2-7 | NA | TRBV7-9 | CASSIRFSTGVYEQYF | TGTGCCAGCAGCATAAGGTTCTCCACAGGGGTATACGAGCAGTACTTC
NA | TRBJ2-2 | NA | TRBV19 | CASSNLEWTGAGELFF | TGTGCCAGTAGTAATCTAGAGTGGACGGGGGCCGGGGAGCTGTTTTTT
TRBD2 | TRBJ2-5 | once | TRBV24-1 | CATSESSGETQYF | TGTGCCACCAGTGAGTCTAGCGGGGAGACCCAGTACTTC
NA | TRBJ1-1 | NA | TRBV6-5 | CASSYSSGLNTEAFF | TGTGCCAGCAGTTACTCATCAGGTCTGAACACTGAAGCTTTCTTT
NA | TRBJ2-7 | NA | TRBV7-5 | CVRSLGSSGGVYEQYF | TGTGTCAGAAGCTTAGGCAGTAGCGGGGGGGTCTACGAGCAGTACTTC
NA | TRBJ2-1 | once | TRBV11-2 | CASSLARYNEQFF | TGTGCCAGCAGCTTAGCCAGGTACAATGAGCAGTTCTTC
TRBD1 | TRBJ1-1 | NA | TRBV10-1 | CASSEQGKGTEAFF | TGCGCCAGCAGTGAACAGGGGAAGGGCACTGAAGCTTTCTTT
NA | TRBJ1-1 | NA | TRBV4-1 | CASSQLQFMNTEAFF | TGCGCCAGCAGCCAATTACAATTCATGAACACTGAAGCTTTCTTT
NA | TRBJ1-1 | NA | TRBV16 | CASSFQVNTEAFF | TGTGCCAGCAGCTTCCAGGTGAACACTGAAGCTTTCTTT
NA | TRBJ2-7 | once | TRBV7-8 | CASKRGISYEQYF | TGTGCCAGCAAAAGGGGCATCTCCTACGAGCAGTACTTC
NA | TRBJ2-2 | few | TRBV6-1 | CASSVASFYIGGELFF | TGTGCCAGCAGTGTGGCTAGCTTTTATATTGGCGGGGAGCTGTTTTTT
TRBD1 | TRBJ1-2 | NA | TRBV19 | CASTPRTGTVGGYTF | TGTGCCAGTACCCCCAGGACAGGGACGGTCGGCGGCTACACCTTC
TRBD1 | TRBJ2-3 | once | TRBV25-1 | CASSEMGTAYTDTQYF | TGTGCCAGCAGTGAAATGGGGACAGCCTACACAGATACGCAGTATTTT
TRBD1 | TRBJ2-7 | NA | TRBV3-1/TRBV3-2 | CASSQKDRGFYEQYF | TGTGCCAGCAGCCAGAAGGACAGGGGGTTCTACGAGCAGTACTTC
NA | TRBJ1-1 | NA | TRBV2 | CASKFRVLGNTEAFF | TGTGCCAGCAAGTTCAGGGTCCTGGGTAACACTGAAGCTTTCTTT
TRBD1 | TRBJ1-6 | NA | TRBV27 | CASSLGQGHSPLHF | TGTGCCAGCAGCCTGGGACAGGGCCATTCACCCCTCCACTTT
NA | TRBJ2-2 | NA | TRBV10-1 | CASSDRSQGKGAGELFF | TGCGCCAGCAGTGATCGGTCCCAGGGGAAAGGAGCCGGGGAGCTGTTTTTT
NA | TRBJ2-5 | NA | TRBV6-1 | CASSGLPLTGPMGETQYF | TGTGCCAGCAGTGGGCTCCCCCTGACAGGACCGATGGGGGAGACCCAGTACTTC
TRBD1 | TRBJ2-5 | NA | TRBV7-6 | CASSLAPPGQGRGETQYF | TGTGCCAGCAGCTTAGCGCCCCCCGGACAGGGGCGAGGGGAGACCCAGTACTTC
NA | TRBJ2-3 | NA | TRBV5-1 | CASSSRVSTDTQYF | TGCGCCAGCAGCTCGAGGGTTAGCACAGATACGCAGTATTTT
TRBD2 | TRBJ2-3 | NA | TRBV4-3 | CASSQEGSGGGLGRVDTQYF | TGCGCCAGCAGCCAAGAGGGGAGCGGGGGGGGCCTAGGTCGGGTGGATACGCAGTATTTT
NA | TRBJ2-1 | NA | TRBV6-1 | CASSEILSSYNEQFF | TGTGCCAGCAGTGAAATACTGAGCTCCTACAATGAGCAGTTCTTC
TRBD2 | TRBJ2-1 | NA | TRBV27 | CASSLSTPGLPYNEQFF | TGTGCCAGCAGTTTATCTACTCCGGGACTACCCTACAATGAGCAGTTCTTC
TRBD1 | TRBJ1-3 | once | TRBV4-3 | CASSQDTWPAGGAGNTIYF | TGCGCCAGCAGCCAAGATACATGGCCGGCAGGGGGAGCCGGAAACACCATATATTTT
NA | TRBJ2-3 | NA | TRBV9 | CASSGGGAGTQYF | TGTGCCAGCAGCGGAGGCGGAGCGGGCACGCAGTATTTT
TRBD1 | TRBJ1-3 | few | TRBV11-2 | CASSLVNSDRGHTIYF | TGTGCCAGCAGCTTAGTAAATTCGGACAGGGGACACACCATATATTTT
NA | TRBJ1-1 | NA | TRBV7-6 | CASSPKAGGNTEAFF | TGTGCCAGCAGCCCAAAGGCCGGGGGGAACACTGAAGCTTTCTTT
NA | TRBJ1-4 | once | TRBV3-1/TRBV3-2 | CASSQEGEGTNEKLFF | TGTGCCAGCAGCCAAGAAGGGGAGGGGACTAATGAAAAACTGTTTTTT
NA | TRBJ2-1 | NA | TRBV19 | CASSIGAGGNEQFF | TGTGCCAGTAGTATCGGGGCAGGGGGGAATGAGCAGTTCTTC
TRBD1 | TRBJ1-2 | NA | TRBV2 | CARTGGDYGYTF | TGTGCCAGAACAGGGGGCGACTATGGCTACACCTTC
NA | TRBJ2-7 | NA | TRBV10-3 | CAIKDRLNSYEQYF | TGTGCCATCAAAGACAGGTTAAACTCCTACGAGCAGTACTTC
TRBD1 | TRBJ2-5 | NA | TRBV10-3 | CAISDQDRVGETQYF | TGTGCCATCAGTGACCAGGACAGGGTCGGAGAGACCCAGTACTTC
NA | TRBJ2-5 | once | TRBV10-2 | CASSEIPGRGSKETQYF | TGCGCCAGCAGTGAAATCCCCGGGCGGGGCTCCAAAGAGACCCAGTACTTC
TRBD1 | TRBJ1-5 | NA | TRBV6-2/TRBV6-3 | CASSSGQGIQPQHF | TGTGCCAGCAGTTCCGGACAGGGGATCCAGCCCCAGCATTTT
TRBD2 | TRBJ2-3 | once | TRBV7-2 | CASSPKLAGFTDTQYF | TGTGCCAGCAGCCCCAAACTAGCGGGATTCACAGATACGCAGTATTTT
NA | TRBJ1-5 | NA | TRBV10-2 | CASRGEAQPQHF | TGCGCCAGCAGGGGAGAGGCTCAGCCCCAGCATTTT